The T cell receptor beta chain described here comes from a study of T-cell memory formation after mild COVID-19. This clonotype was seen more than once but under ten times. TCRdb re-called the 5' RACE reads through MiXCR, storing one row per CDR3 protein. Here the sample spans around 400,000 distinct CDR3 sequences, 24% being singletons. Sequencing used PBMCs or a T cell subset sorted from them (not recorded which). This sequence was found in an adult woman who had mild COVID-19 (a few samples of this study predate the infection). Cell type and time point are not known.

The CDR3 bases are TGTGCCAGCATGGCCGCCCCAGATACGCAGTATTTT. Its protein product is CASMAAPDTQYF. The chain links TRBV13 to TRBJ2-3; D not resolved. V was trimmed by 7 bases and J by 4 bases, leaving 9 bases between them. Germline CDR1 and CDR2: PRHDT and FYEKMQ (reference sequence). The CDR3 loop spans 12 amino acids.